The clone carrying this TCR beta chain was counted a few times. This table comes from immunoSEQ multiplex PCR, and its TCRdb copy is limited to in-frame clones, with some not included. The table lists 110,000 or so clones, about 91% of them singletons, with around 1.9% in the top ten. This entry belongs to a study of cytomegalovirus exposure and HLA in healthy donors. Trimming removed 5 bases at V and 7 bases at J, with 15 bases between. In germline, CDR1 is SEHNR, CDR2 FQNEAQ (reference sequence). This CDR3 has 15 residues. The V and J genes are TRBV7-9 and TRBJ1-6; D is perhaps TRBD1 (5 bases). Sequencing input: PBMCs. This TCR derives from a man aged 18 to 35 in good health and CMV-seronegative. CDR3 DNA sequence: TGTGCCAGCAGCCGCTTGATTACAGGAAATTCACCCCTCCACTTT. This translates into CASSRLITGNSPLHF.